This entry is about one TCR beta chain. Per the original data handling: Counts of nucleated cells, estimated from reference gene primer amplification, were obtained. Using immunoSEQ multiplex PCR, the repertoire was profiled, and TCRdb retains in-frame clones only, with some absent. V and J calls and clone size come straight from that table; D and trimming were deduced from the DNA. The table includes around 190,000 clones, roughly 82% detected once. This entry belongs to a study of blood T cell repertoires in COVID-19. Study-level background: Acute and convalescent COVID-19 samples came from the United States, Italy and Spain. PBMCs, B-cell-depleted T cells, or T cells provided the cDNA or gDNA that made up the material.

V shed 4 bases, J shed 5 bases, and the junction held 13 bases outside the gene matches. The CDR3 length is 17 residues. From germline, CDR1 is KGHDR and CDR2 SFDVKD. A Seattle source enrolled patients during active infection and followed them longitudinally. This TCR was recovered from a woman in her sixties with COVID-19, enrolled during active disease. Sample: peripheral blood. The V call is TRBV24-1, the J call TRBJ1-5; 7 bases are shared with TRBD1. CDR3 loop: CATSDSTGPTGYQPQHF. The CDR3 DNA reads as TGTGCCACCAGTGACTCGACAGGGCCGACTGGTTATCAGCCCCAGCATTTT.